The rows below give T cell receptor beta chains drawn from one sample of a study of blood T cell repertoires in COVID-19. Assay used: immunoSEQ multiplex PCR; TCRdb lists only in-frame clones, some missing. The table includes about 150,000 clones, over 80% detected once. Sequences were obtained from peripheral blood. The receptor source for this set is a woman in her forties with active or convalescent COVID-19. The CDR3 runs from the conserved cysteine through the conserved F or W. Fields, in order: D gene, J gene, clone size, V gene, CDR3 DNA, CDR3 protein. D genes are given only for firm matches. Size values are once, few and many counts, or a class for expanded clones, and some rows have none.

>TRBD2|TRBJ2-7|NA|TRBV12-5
TGTGCTAGTGGTCTTTCAACTAGCGGGAGGATCTACGAGCAGTACTTC
CASGLSTSGRIYEQYF
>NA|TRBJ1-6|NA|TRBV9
TGTGCCAGCAGCGCCGAACAGGGAGATAATTCACCCCTCCACTTT
CASSAEQGDNSPLHF
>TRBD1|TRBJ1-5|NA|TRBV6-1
TGTGCCAGCAGTGCCCGACAGGGGACTAGCAATCAGCCCCAGCATTTT
CASSARQGTSNQPQHF
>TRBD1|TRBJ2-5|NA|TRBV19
TGTGCCAGTAGTTCAACAGGGGGCTGGGAGACCCAGTACTTC
CASSSTGGWETQYF
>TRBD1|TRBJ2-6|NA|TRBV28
TGTGCCAGCAGTTCGTCAGGGGGCGCTGGGGCCAACGTCCTGACTTTC
CASSSSGGAGANVLTF
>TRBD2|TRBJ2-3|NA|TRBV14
TGTGCCAGCAGCCCCAGACTAGCGGGGGGCCTCGGGGCGCAGTATTTT
CASSPRLAGGLGAQYF
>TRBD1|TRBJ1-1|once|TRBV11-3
TGTGCCAGCAGCCCCACGGGACAGGCGAACACTGAAGCTTTCTTT
CASSPTGQANTEAFF
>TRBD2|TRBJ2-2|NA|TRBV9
TGTGCCAGCAGCGGAGGGCCCAGCGGGAGGGCGAACACCGGGGAGCTGTTTTTT
CASSGGPSGRANTGELFF
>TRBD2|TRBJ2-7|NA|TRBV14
TGTGCCAGCAGCCGCCCACTAGCGGGGCCAATCTACGAGCAGTACTTC
CASSRPLAGPIYEQYF
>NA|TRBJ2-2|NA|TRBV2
TGTGCCAGCGGCCGGGGTCCCGGGGAGCTGTTTTTT
CASGRGPGELFF
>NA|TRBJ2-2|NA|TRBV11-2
TGTGCCAGCAGCCCCCTGGCCCAAAACACCGGGGAGCTGTTTTTT
CASSPLAQNTGELFF
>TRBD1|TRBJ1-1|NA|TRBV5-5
TGTGCCAGCAGCTTGGCACTGGACAGGGGGCACACTGAAGCTTTCTTT
CASSLALDRGHTEAFF
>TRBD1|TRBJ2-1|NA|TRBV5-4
TGTGCCAGCAGCACCGCGACAGGGGGTTACAATGAGCAGTTCTTC
CASSTATGGYNEQFF
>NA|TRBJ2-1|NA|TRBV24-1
TGTGCCACCAGTGATTTCGGCCAGGGGAACAATGAGCAGTTCTTC
CATSDFGQGNNEQFF